This T cell receptor beta chain appears in the sequencing data of a study of regulatory T cells in long-lasting Graves disease. Study-level points and caveats: Gene preferences differed: TRBV28, TRBJ1-2, TRBJ2-5 in persistent cases. Researchers examined only peripheral blood and not thyroid tissue.

Through Arm-PCR of CDR3 regions and iRepertoire HTBI primers, TCR beta libraries were built. Original methodology: Identification of gene segments yielded around 64 TRBV and more than eleven TRBJ across samples. TCRdb re-analysed the multiplex PCR reads in MiXCR, keeping a single row per CDR3 protein. None of the V and J calls come from the authors' own analysis; TCRdb made them. The sample includes 450,000 or so distinct CDR3 sequences, approximately 23% seen only once; the top ten take under 15%. The time point: persistent/refractory GD, antithyroid drugs over 5 years with positive TRAb. The TCR library was made from RNA extracted from PBMCs. There are a few counts of this clonotype. Its specificity is not known. CDR1 is LNHDA, CDR2 SQIVND, per germline (reference sequence). The V gene lost 2 bases and the J gene lost 2 bases, with 12 bases spanning the gap. This CDR3 contains 15 residues.

This chain uses TRBV19 with TRBJ1-1; perhaps TRBD1 as D (5 bases). This specimen was peripheral blood mononuclear cells (PBMCs), taken when the disease was refractory, from a patient treated with antithyroid drugs. The receptor was derived from a female donor with Graves disease. CDR3 in amino acids: CASSISGGSNTEAFF. In DNA form, the CDR3 reads TGTGCCAGTAGTATATCCGGGGGGTCAAACACTGAAGCTTTCTTT. Full variable domain (rest looked up from reference TRBV19 and TRBJ1-1): DGGITQSPKYLFRKEGQNVTLSCEQNLNHDAMYWYRQDPGQGLRLIYYSQIVNDFQKGDIAEGYSVSREKKESFPLTVTSAQKNPTAFYLCASSISGGSNTEAFFGQGTRLTVV.